This record looks at one T cell receptor beta chain sequence and its context. Here the CDR3 omits its conserved ending phenylalanine or tryptophan, so a read error is the likely source. The germline gives CDR1 SEHNR, CDR2 FQNEAQ (reference sequence). Trimming took 5 bases from V and 4 from J, leaving 12 bases between them. CDR3 length: 15 residues. Sequencing was performed with immunoSEQ multiplex PCR; in TCRdb, only in-frame clones are kept and a portion is missing. The profile shows about 55,000 clones, about 90% of them singletons. This entry is derived from a study of OX40 agonist ivuxolimab in advanced cancers. About the study: Patients were dosed with the agonistic anti-OX40 (CD134) antibody ivuxolimab. Patients in the trial were receiving intravenous ivuxolimab every 2 weeks, at doses of 0.01 to 10 mg/kg.

This specimen consisted of CD4+ or CD8+ T cells sorted from blood, obtained in a trial of the OX40 agonist ivuxolimab. The receptor's source is an adult with an advanced solid tumor such as melanoma, head and neck, liver or kidney cancer. The chain employs TRBV7-9 and TRBJ1-6, with a weak D call TRBD1 (5 bases). CDR3 protein: CASSQGLGYNSPLHL. The DNA for the CDR3 is TGTGCCAGCAGCCAGGGACTGGGGTATAATTCACCCCTCCACCTT.